The source of this TCR beta chain is a study of cytomegalovirus exposure and HLA in healthy donors. In the study overall: The roughly 110 validation repertoires used the same platform as the 650 to 850 first-cohort repertoires (as reported by a later analysis). Regarding the study as a whole: One later analysis, an examination of the 120 validation repertoires, found that first-cohort TCR clusters tended to co-occur in them.

Turning to this clone: The antigen is undetermined.

Generated by immunoSEQ multiplex PCR, the TCRdb table keeps only in-frame clones and is missing some. The data show approximately 170,000 clones, with 85% seen just once and 15% to 20% held by the top ten. In germline, CDR1 is SGHVS, CDR2 FQNEAQ. This CDR3 has 16 residues. Deletions cut 1 base from V and 3 bases from J, with 13 bases between. Separate from the approximately 670-subject first cohort, the approximately 120-subject validation cohort was the one that the donors belonged to. V is TRBV7-8 and J is TRBJ1-3; D uncertain. Sequenced material: PBMCs. This receptor was identified in a man aged 18 to 30 in good health and CMV-seropositive. The CDR3 here is CASSLGRRKGGNTIYF. The CDR3 nucleotides are TGTGCCAGCAGCTTAGGACGGCGGAAAGGTGGAAACACCATATATTTT.